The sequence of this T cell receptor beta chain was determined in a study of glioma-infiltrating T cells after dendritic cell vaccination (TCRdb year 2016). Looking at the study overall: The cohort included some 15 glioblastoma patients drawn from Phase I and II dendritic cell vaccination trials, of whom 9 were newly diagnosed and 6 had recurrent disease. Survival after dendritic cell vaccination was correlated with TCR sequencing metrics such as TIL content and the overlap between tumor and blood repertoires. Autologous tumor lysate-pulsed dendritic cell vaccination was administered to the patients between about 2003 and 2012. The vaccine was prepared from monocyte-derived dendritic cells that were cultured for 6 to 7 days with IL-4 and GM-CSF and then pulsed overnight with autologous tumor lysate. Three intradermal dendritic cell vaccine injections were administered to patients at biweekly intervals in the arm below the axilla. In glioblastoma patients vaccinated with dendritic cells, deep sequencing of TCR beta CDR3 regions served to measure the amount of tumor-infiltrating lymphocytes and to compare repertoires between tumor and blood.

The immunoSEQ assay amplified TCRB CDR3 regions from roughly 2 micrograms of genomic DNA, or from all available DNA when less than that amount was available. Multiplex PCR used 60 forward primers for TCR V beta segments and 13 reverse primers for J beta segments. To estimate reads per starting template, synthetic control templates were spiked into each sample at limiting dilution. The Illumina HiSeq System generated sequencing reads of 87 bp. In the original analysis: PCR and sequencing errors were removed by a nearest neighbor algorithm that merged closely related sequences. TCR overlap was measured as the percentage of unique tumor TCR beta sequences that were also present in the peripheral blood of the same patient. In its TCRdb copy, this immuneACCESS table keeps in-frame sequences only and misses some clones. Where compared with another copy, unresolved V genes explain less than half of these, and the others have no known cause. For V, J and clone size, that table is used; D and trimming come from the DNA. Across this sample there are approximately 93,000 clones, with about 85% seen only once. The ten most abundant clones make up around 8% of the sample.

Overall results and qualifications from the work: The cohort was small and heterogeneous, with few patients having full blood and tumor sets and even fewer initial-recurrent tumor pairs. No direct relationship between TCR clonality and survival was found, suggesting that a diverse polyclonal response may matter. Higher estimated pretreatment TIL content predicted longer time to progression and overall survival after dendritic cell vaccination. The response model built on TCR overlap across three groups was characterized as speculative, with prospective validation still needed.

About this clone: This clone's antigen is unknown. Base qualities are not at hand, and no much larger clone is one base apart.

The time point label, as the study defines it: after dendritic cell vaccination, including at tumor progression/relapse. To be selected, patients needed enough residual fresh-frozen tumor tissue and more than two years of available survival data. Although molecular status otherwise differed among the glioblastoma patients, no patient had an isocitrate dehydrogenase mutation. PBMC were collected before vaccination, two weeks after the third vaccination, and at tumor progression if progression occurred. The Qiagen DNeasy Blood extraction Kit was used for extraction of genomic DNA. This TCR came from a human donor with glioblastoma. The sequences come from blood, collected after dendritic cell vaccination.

The bases read TGTGCCAGCAGTCGAACTAGCGGGAGGGATACGCAGTATTTT. Translated, it reads CASSRTSGRDTQYF. In this chain, TRBV7-2 is recombined with TRBJ2-3, with TRBD2 matching 12 junction bases. V trim: 6 bases; J trim: 6 bases; unmatched bases: 4. CDR1 and CDR2 are read off the germline V gene as SGHTA and FQGNSA. From the cysteine through the phenylalanine, the CDR3 covers 14 amino acids. Solely the CDR3 DNA is kept, with 42 bases framed from the first base.